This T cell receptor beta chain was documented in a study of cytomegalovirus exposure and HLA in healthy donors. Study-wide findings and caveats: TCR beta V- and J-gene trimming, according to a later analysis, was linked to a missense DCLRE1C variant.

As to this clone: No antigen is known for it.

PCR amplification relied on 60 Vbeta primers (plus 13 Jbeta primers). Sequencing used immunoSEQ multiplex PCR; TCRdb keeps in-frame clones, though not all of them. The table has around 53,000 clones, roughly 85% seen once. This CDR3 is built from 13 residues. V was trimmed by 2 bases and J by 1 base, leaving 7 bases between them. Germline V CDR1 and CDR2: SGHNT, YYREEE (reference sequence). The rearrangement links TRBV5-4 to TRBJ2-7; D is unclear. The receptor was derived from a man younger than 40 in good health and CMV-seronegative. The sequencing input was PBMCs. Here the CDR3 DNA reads TGTGCCAGCAGCTTTCTCAGTTCCTACGAGCAGTACTTC. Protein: CASSFLSSYEQYF.